Listed here is a single TCR beta chain. Its antigen is still unknown. Base qualities are missing; no much larger clone stands one base away. This sample was taken from a study of blood T cell repertoires in COVID-19 (TCRdb year 2020). In terms of the full investigation: Samples covering the acute and convalescent phases of COVID-19 were provided by collaborators in the United States, Italy and Spain. The material from the prospective study consisted of cDNA or gDNA derived from T cells, B-cell-depleted T cells, or PBMCs. Subjects who had been exposed to COVID-19, were actively infected with it, or had recovered from it provided the deeply sampled blood TCRbeta repertoires that made up the dataset. A freely available public database, intended as a resource for researchers studying the immune response to SARS-CoV-2, is where the repertoires were released. The samples were drawn from two sources: the first 160 participants of the ongoing ImmuneRACE study, and approximately 1,300 subjects contributed by 6 global collaborators. Sample metadata almost always included a de-identified subject ID, COVID-19 status, age in years and sex. Where available, HLA class I and class II types were taken from metadata supplied by the sample provider and were not determined by assay-based typing.

From cysteine to phenylalanine, the CDR3 is 15 amino acids long. The retained sequence is limited to the CDR3, 45 bases, with the frame set at the first base. Per the germline V gene, SQVTM is the CDR1 and ANQGSEA is the CDR2. A distance of 20 bases separates the germline ends of V and J, which lose 3 bases and 8 bases respectively. Overall study outcomes, separate from this receptor: The quantity of clinical and demographic metadata differed by source and by participant and was supplied without curation.

TCRbeta CDR3 regions were amplified from genomic DNA using the immunoSEQ Assay, a bias-controlled multiplex PCR. The original methods were these. Nucleated cell counts per sample were estimated from amplification of reference gene primers within the assay. To quantify the absolute abundance of each unique TCRbeta CDR3 rearrangement, sequence reads were collapsed and filtered. Productive Simpson clonality was computed per sample as the square root of Simpson's diversity index over productive rearrangements. Here the immuneACCESS table is served through TCRdb, limited to in-frame sequences with V and J called. Missing clones are a known gap in these copies; in checked studies unresolved V genes cover under half, and the rest lacks a known reason. V and J calls and clone size are copied from that table; D and trimming were computed from the DNA. This sample holds about 180,000 clones; 80% were observed only once. Roughly 14% of the sample belongs to the ten largest clones.

Enrolling through a virtual design, the prospective study's participants ranged in age from roughly 18 to 90 years and lived across around 25 United States geographic areas. In the prospective study, cohorts were assigned on the basis of participant-reported clinical history obtained from a screening survey and a study questionnaire. Exposed participants were defined as having been in contact with someone with a PCR-confirmed or clinician-diagnosed COVID-19 case within 2 weeks of study entry. Each participant in the prospective study had whole blood, serum and a nasopharyngeal or oropharyngeal swab collected by mobile phlebotomists. Over a roughly 2-month period, participants in the prospective study had the option of providing additional blood draws and questionnaires. Before DNA extraction, blood samples from the prospective study were shipped at room temperature or frozen.

Material for sequencing was PBMCs or T cells enriched from blood (not recorded which). This TCR came from a man in his fifties or sixties who had been exposed to COVID-19. This chain is built from TRBV29-1 and TRBJ2-1; 6 matching bases give a weak D call of TRBD2. CDR3 loop: CSVDVDYASSDEQFF. The nucleotide sequence is TGCAGCGTTGACGTGGACTACGCGAGTAGTGATGAGCAGTTCTTC.